The clone carrying this T cell receptor (beta chain) appeared a single time. As yet, its antigen is unknown. The sample comes from a study of shared clonotypes between healthy human individuals. Findings of the study overall: The naive CD4 repertoires of a handful of donors were compared, and roughly 5.1% of clonotypes were shared. Clonotypes shared by all four sorted-subset donors had higher generation probabilities than non-shared clonotypes.

The germline gives CDR1 PRHDT, CDR2 FYEKMQ (reference sequence). V lost 6 bases, J lost 5 bases, and 16 bases lay in between. The CDR3 is 14 amino acids. Naive CD8 cells lacked CD45RO, underwent positive selection for CCR7 and left out terminally differentiated effector memory CD45RA+ cells. Data came from immunoSEQ multiplex PCR; TCRdb stores just in-frame clones and leaves some out. The repertoire holds some 2 million clones, with about 95% as singletons. The sample taken for sequencing was naive CD8+ T cells sorted from blood. The chain is built from TRBV13 and TRBJ2-5, with unresolved D. The sequence came from a man younger than 35 in good health. CDR3 loop: CASSSRLVQETQYF. The DNA for the CDR3 is TGTGCCAGCAGTTCCCGTTTAGTCCAGGAGACCCAGTACTTC.